The 13 T cell receptor beta chains presented below share a single source sample, sequenced in a study of OX40 agonist ivuxolimab in advanced cancers. The assay was immunoSEQ multiplex PCR, and TCRdb's table has in-frame clones only and misses some. The sample shows tens of thousands of clones, about 87% of them seen only once. This specimen consisted of CD4+ or CD8+ T cells sorted from blood, obtained in a trial of the OX40 agonist ivuxolimab. These receptors all stem from an adult with an advanced solid tumor such as melanoma, head and neck, liver or kidney cancer.

V gene TRBV19 combines with J gene TRBJ1-2; D is unresolved. V dropped 5 bases and J dropped 4 bases, with 14 bases sitting between them. The V gene's germline CDR1 is LNHDA and CDR2 SQIVND (reference sequence). The CDR3 is 14 residues long. CDR3 protein: CASSDRQPPYGYTF. CDR3 DNA sequence: TGTGCCAGTAGTGATCGACAACCCCCCTATGGCTACACCTTC.

The gene calls are TRBV5-3 and TRBJ2-7; 12 nucleotides match TRBD1. TRBV5-3 is an ORF for which the function is uncertain. The CDR3 is 18 amino acids. Trimming took 3 bases from V and 0 from J; bases not matched to a gene: 10. This chain's CDR3 is CARSYYPGQGADSYEQYF. The CDR3, as DNA: TGTGCCAGAAGCTATTACCCGGGACAGGGGGCGGACTCCTACGAGCAGTACTTC.

The count of this clone is one. The rearrangement joins TRBV28 to TRBJ1-2, with D uncertain. This CDR3 contains 13 residues. Per germline, CDR1 MDHEN and CDR2 SYDVKM. Trimming stripped 5 bases from V and 1 base from J, with 8 bases between. CDR3 sequence reads: CASSPPSNYGYTF. Here the CDR3 DNA reads TGTGCCAGCAGTCCACCTAGTAACTATGGCTACACCTTC.

The gene calls are TRBV4-1 and TRBJ2-2, with D perhaps TRBD1 (6 bases). Germline lookup yields CDR1 MGHRA and CDR2 YSYEKL. V lost 6 bases, J lost 0 bases, and 11 bases lay in between. The length of the CDR3 is 15 residues. The CDR3 coding sequence is TGCGCCAGCAGACCCGGGACACCGAACACCGGGGAGCTGTTTTTT. As protein: CASRPGTPNTGELFF.

This clone occurred a few times. J is TRBJ1-4 and V is TRBV27, with unresolved D. This CDR3 spans 17 amino acids. Per germline, CDR1 MNHEY and CDR2 SMNVEV (reference sequence). The germline V and J ends were trimmed by 0 bases and 5 bases, with 16 bases remaining between them. CDR3 amino acids: CASSLSPLRRTNEKLFF. Here the CDR3 DNA reads TGTGCCAGCAGTTTATCCCCACTCCGAAGGACGAATGAAAAACTGTTTTTT.

The chain joins TRBV7-8 to TRBJ2-4, with D tentatively TRBD2 (5 bases). The CDR3 is 18 residues long. The V and J ends lost 0 bases and 0 bases respectively, with 15 bases between them. From germline, CDR1 is SGHVS and CDR2 FQNEAQ. CDR3 bases: TGTGCCAGCAGCTTAGCGCGGCCGGGGATGGAAGCCAAAAACATTCAGTACTTC. Encoded protein: CASSLARPGMEAKNIQYF.

CDR3 in amino acids: CASSLRTVEAKNIQYF. The CDR3 coding sequence is TGTGCCAGCAGCCTGAGAACGGTGGAAGCCAAAAACATTCAGTACTTC. The rearrangement uses TRBV21-1 and TRBJ2-4. TRBV21-1 is a pseudogene. The CDR3 spans 16 residues.

The J gene is TRBJ2-3, the V gene TRBV5-1; TRBD2 is a possible D gene (6 bases). V lost 5 bases and J 0 bases, leaving 16 bases between the germline ends. The CDR3 contains 16 residues. CDR1 is SGHRS and CDR2 is YFSETQ in the germline V gene. The CDR3 here is CASRVGSGRSTDTQYF. CDR3 sequence (DNA): TGCGCCAGCAGGGTCGGGAGCGGCCGTAGCACAGATACGCAGTATTTT.

This clone was observed once. The genes are TRBV5-1 and TRBJ2-2, with D perhaps assigned TRBD1 or TRBD2 (5 bases each). The germline gives CDR1 SGHRS, CDR2 YFSETQ. V was shortened by 0 bases and J by 5 bases, with 11 bases between the two germline ends. This CDR3 comprises 15 residues. The CDR3 DNA follows: TGCGCCAGCAGCTTGGGGGGACCGGGGACCGGGGAGCTGTTTTTT. The encoded protein is CASSLGGPGTGELFF.

CDR3 loop: CASSEHSTGLRNQPQHF. The CDR3 DNA reads as TGTGCCAGCTCCGAGCATAGTACAGGGCTACGCAATCAGCCCCAGCATTTT. V is TRBV28 and J is TRBJ1-5; D is possibly TRBD1 (6 bases). V lost 8 bases and J 2 bases, leaving 22 bases between the germline ends. Per the germline V gene, CDR1 is MDHEN and CDR2 is SYDVKM. This CDR3 comprises 17 residues. Complete variable domain (other parts from reference TRBV28 and TRBJ1-5): DVKVTQSSRYLVKRTGEKVFLECVQDMDHENMFWYRQDPGLGLRLIYFSYDVKMKEKGDIPEGYSVSREKKERFSLILESASTNQTSMYLCASSEHSTGLRNQPQHFGDGTRLSIL.

The rearrangement joins TRBV7-6 to TRBJ1-6; D is unresolved. Germline lookup yields CDR1 SGHVS and CDR2 FNYEAQ. The V end lost 1 base, the J end lost 7 bases, and 5 bases lay between the germline ends. This CDR3 is 13 amino acids long. CDR3 residues: CASSLDGNSPLHF. The CDR3 DNA is TGTGCCAGCAGCTTAGACGGAAATTCACCCCTCCACTTT.

This clone showed up just a few times. An end of the junction differs from the germline gene, which may be a read error. This chain joins TRBV5-4 and TRBJ2-5, with a possible D match to TRBD2 (6 bases). This CDR3 has 13 amino acids. Germline loops: CDR1 SGHNT, CDR2 YYREEE (reference sequence). CDR3 nucleotides: TGTGCCAGCAGCAATGACTGGAGGGCCTGGGTCGACTTC. This sequence encodes CASSNDWRAWVDF. Combining the CDR3 with reference TRBV5-4 and TRBJ2-5 gives the whole variable domain ETGVTQSPTHLIKTRGQQVTLRCSSQSGHNTVSWYQQALGQGPQFIFQYYREEENGRGNFPPRFSGLQFPNYSSELNVNALELDDSALYLCASSNDWRAWVDFGPGTRLLVL.

The chain uses TRBV7-3 and TRBJ2-3, with D uncertain. V lost 2 bases to trimming and J lost 1 base, with 7 bases between them. The CDR3 consists of 14 residues. Germline CDR1 SGHTA, CDR2 FQGTGA. CDR3 DNA: TGTGCCAGCAGCTTAGCGCTAGGCACAGATACGCAGTATTTT. It specifies CASSLALGTDTQYF.